The following is a T cell receptor beta chain sequence with its context. It was on ten immunoSEQ deep assay plates that unsorted PBMC DNA was sequenced. Original data processing: ImmunoSEQ supplied junction-only sequences lacking quality scores, so filtering was different. Only in-frame clones appear in the TCRdb table, and some are missing; sequencing was by immunoSEQ multiplex PCR. V and J calls and clone size come straight from that table; D and trimming were deduced from the DNA. Among about 560,000 clones listed, around 78% were seen once. CDR1 is LGHNA, CDR2 YSLEER, per germline. The CDR3 consists of 15 residues. Unmatched junction bases numbered 3, after V lost 0 bases and J lost 4 bases. The data derive from a study of shared clonotypes between healthy human individuals. The unsorted samples had around 86 million PBMCs used for genomic DNA.

This sequence joins TRBV4-3 and TRBJ2-7; 10 bases fit TRBD1. This receptor was obtained from a woman aged 40 to 50 in good health. Some clones in this sample may be carry-over from other donors' samples. Sequenced sample: PBMCs. CDR3 sequence (DNA): TGCGCCAGCAGCCAAGAGCGGGGACAGGGGTACGAGCAGTACTTC. It yields the protein CASSQERGQGYEQYF.